This T cell receptor beta chain stems from a study of blood T cell repertoires in COVID-19. Looking at the study overall: The cDNA or gDNA used as material had been derived from T cells, B-cell-depleted T cells, or PBMCs.

V was cut by 7 bases and J by 7 bases, with 14 bases left in between. CDR3 length equals 13 residues. CDR1 and CDR2 (germline): MNHEY, SVGAGI. Original processing methods: Quantification of nucleated cells was approximated via reference gene primer amplification. Sequencing was performed with immunoSEQ multiplex PCR; in TCRdb, only in-frame clones are kept and a portion is missing. V, J and clone size are taken as reported in that table, and D and trimming were inferred from the DNA itself. In the table there are around 250,000 clones, around 84% of which are singletons. Participants had their cohort set by participant-reported clinical history.

The source material was PBMCs or T cells enriched from blood (not recorded which). The chain recombines TRBV6-5 with TRBJ2-1; weak D call: TRBD2 (6 bases). The receptor comes from a woman aged 45-65 years who had recovered from COVID-19. Here the CDR3 DNA reads TGTGCCAGCAATCCAGACGGGAGAAATGAGCAGTTCTTC. Protein: CASNPDGRNEQFF.